This T cell receptor beta chain was profiled in a study of cytomegalovirus exposure and HLA in healthy donors. Points from the study as a whole: Across all donors, roughly uniform sequencing depth was an assumption of the presence/absence analyses.

Germline loops: CDR1 SGHDT, CDR2 YYEEEE. V gave up 4 bases and J gave up 6 bases, with 14 bases separating them. The length of the CDR3 is 13 residues. Amplification used 60 Vbeta primers and 13 Jbeta primers. Assay: immunoSEQ multiplex PCR; the TCRdb copy retains only in-frame clones and omits some. The sample holds over 85,000 clones; around 64% are singletons and the top ten take approximately 2.1%. Those who donated were healthy bone marrow donors. Regarding this clone: Its antigen is currently unknown.

This chain uses TRBV5-6 with TRBJ2-7; a possible D gene is TRBD2 (6 bases). Sequencing was carried out using PBMCs. This receptor was identified in a man aged 25 to 40 in good health and CMV-seronegative. The CDR3 DNA follows: TGTGCCAGCAGCCTAGGCGGGGTGCTCGAGCAGTACTTC. It translates to CASSLGGVLEQYF.